The 3 T cell receptor beta chains listed next were all sequenced from one sample in a study of blood T cell repertoires in COVID-19. Sequenced by immunoSEQ multiplex PCR; TCRdb stores in-frame clones only, minus some. The sample has roughly 410,000 clones; approximately 91% are singletons. The sample consisted of peripheral blood. The source is a woman aged 35 to 49 with COVID-19, enrolled during active disease.

This clone was observed a handful of times. The chain has TRBV7-9 and TRBJ1-3; no clear D. Germline loops: CDR1 SEHNR, CDR2 FQNEAQ (reference sequence). V was cut by 0 bases and J by 1 base, with 7 bases left in between. This CDR3 contains 15 residues. CDR3 bases: TGTGCCAGCAGCTTAGCGCTAGGTTCTGGAAACACCATATATTTT. This translates into CASSLALGSGNTIYF.

The V gene is TRBV2, the J gene TRBJ1-4; weak D call: TRBD1 (5 bases). The CDR3 runs 12 residues. The ends were cut back, 5 bases at V and 10 bases at J, with 11 bases in the middle. Germline V gene sequence: CDR1 SNHLY, CDR2 FYNNEI. CDR3 sequence: CASSYHQGKLFF. CDR3 DNA: TGTGCCAGCAGTTACCACCAGGGAAAACTGTTTTTT.

In this sample, this clone turned up once. The rearrangement uses TRBV28 and TRBJ1-1, with TRBD1 as a possible D gene (6 bases). Trimming took off 5 bases at V and 4 bases at J, with 14 bases between the two ends. Germline V gene data show CDR1 as MDHEN and CDR2 as SYDVKM. This CDR3 region has 14 residues. The CDR3 DNA reads TGTGCCAGCAGTCGTCAGGGGTCGGGCACTGAAGCTTTCTTT. This gives the protein CASSRQGSGTEAFF.